This passage covers 17 T cell receptor beta chains from one sample sequenced in a study of OX40 agonist ivuxolimab in advanced cancers. Sequenced by immunoSEQ multiplex PCR; TCRdb stores in-frame clones only, minus some. Of tens of thousands of clones in the sample, roughly 90% are singletons; the top ten hold 12%. This sample comprised CD4+ or CD8+ T cells sorted from blood, obtained in a trial of the OX40 agonist ivuxolimab. The receptors derive from an adult with an advanced solid tumor such as melanoma, head and neck, liver or kidney cancer.

The chain uses TRBV5-4 and TRBJ2-2; D is ambiguous. The CDR3 sequence is 14 residues long. Germline V gives CDR1 SGHNT, CDR2 YYREEE (reference sequence). V was pared by 4 bases and J by 6 bases, with 13 bases between. The CDR3 protein is CASSTTGLAGELFF. The DNA for the CDR3 is TGTGCCAGCAGCACCACGGGCCTGGCCGGGGAGCTGTTTTTT. Supplemented by reference TRBV5-4 and TRBJ2-2, the full variable domain reads ETGVTQSPTHLIKTRGQQVTLRCSSQSGHNTVSWYQQALGQGPQFIFQYYREEENGRGNFPPRFSGLQFPNYSSELNVNALELDDSALYLCASSTTGLAGELFFGEGSRLTVL.

The rearrangement uses TRBV11-3 and TRBJ2-7; 13 nucleotides line up with TRBD2. From germline, CDR1 is SGHNT and CDR2 YENEEA. The J segment lost 0 bases and the V segment lost 3 bases, leaving 11 bases of the junction unmatched. This CDR3 spans 19 amino acids. CDR3 sequence: CASSFPRTSGSPFSYEQYF. CDR3 bases: TGTGCCAGCAGCTTTCCCCGGACTAGCGGGAGCCCCTTCTCCTACGAGCAGTACTTC.

V and J are TRBV19 and TRBJ1-1; no reliable D call. V was clipped by 3 bases and J by 4 bases, with 9 bases between them. CDR3 length: 13 amino acids. Germline CDR1 LNHDA, CDR2 SQIVND (reference sequence). CDR3 DNA: TGTGCCAGTAGTATCGGGGTTATCACTGAAGCTTTCTTT. This sequence encodes CASSIGVITEAFF.

The CDR3 here is CASSLGGQGGNQPQHF. As DNA, the CDR3 is TGTGCCAGCAGCTTAGGGGGACAGGGGGGCAATCAGCCCCAGCATTTT. The V gene is TRBV11-2, the J gene TRBJ1-5, with 11 bases lining up with TRBD1. The J segment lost 2 bases and the V segment lost 1 base, leaving 1 base of the junction unmatched. Per the germline V gene, CDR1 is SGHAT and CDR2 is FQNNGV. CDR3 length equals 16 residues.

The chain combines TRBV11-2 with TRBJ1-3; TRBD1 might be the D (6 bases). CDR1 and CDR2 from the germline V gene are SGHAT and FQNNGV. This CDR3 region has 14 residues. V shed 4 bases and J shed 2 bases, with 9 bases lying between them. This chain's CDR3 is CASSSTGPGNTIYF. DNA for the CDR3: TGTGCCAGCAGCTCGACAGGCCCTGGAAACACCATATATTTT.

The J gene is TRBJ2-7, the V gene TRBV7-9; 8 bases map to TRBD1. The ends lost 10 bases at V and 4 bases at J; junction bases unmatched: 6. The length of the CDR3 is 12 residues. CDR1 SEHNR and CDR2 FQNEAQ come from the germline V gene (reference sequence). The CDR3 region has the DNA TGTGCCACCGGGGACAGGTTATACGAGCAGTACTTC. Protein sequence: CATGDRLYEQYF.

V usage is TRBV7-2 and J usage is TRBJ1-6; D is unclear. V gave up 3 bases and J gave up 10 bases, with 10 bases separating them. The CDR3 contains 13 residues. The germline CDR1 and CDR2 sequences are SGHTA and FQGNSA. CDR3 sequence reads: CASSFSPNSPLHF. DNA for the CDR3: TGTGCCAGCAGCTTCTCCCCGAACTCACCCCTCCACTTT.

This clone showed up just a few times. The V and J genes are TRBV13 and TRBJ2-5, with unresolved D. The CDR3 has 13 residues. With 0 bases removed from V and 4 bases from J, the gap between germline ends came to 6 bases. CDR1 and CDR2 (germline): PRHDT, FYEKMQ (reference sequence). CDR3 protein: CASSLGSGETQYF. CDR3 sequence (DNA): TGTGCCAGCAGCTTAGGCTCGGGAGAGACCCAGTACTTC.

J is TRBJ2-1 and V is TRBV9; a weak D match, TRBD2 (6 bases). The V end lost 0 bases, the J end lost 5 bases, and 9 bases lay between the germline ends. Germline assignment: CDR1 SGDLS and CDR2 YYNGEE. This CDR3 contains 14 residues. The CDR3 loop reads CASSVAGLHNEQFF. For the CDR3, the DNA is TGTGCCAGCAGCGTAGCGGGACTCCACAATGAGCAGTTCTTC.

This clone was observed a single time. CDR3 amino acids: CASIRGLAGGGGELFF. DNA for the CDR3: TGTGCCAGTATTCGGGGACTAGCGGGAGGCGGCGGGGAGCTGTTTTTT. V gene TRBV19 combines with J gene TRBJ2-2; 15 nucleotides match TRBD2. J gave up 7 bases and V 7 bases, and 7 bases lay outside the gene matches. CDR1 and CDR2 from the germline V gene are LNHDA and SQIVND (reference sequence). The CDR3 runs to 16 residues.

The V and J genes are TRBV5-6 and TRBJ1-1; 8 bases match TRBD1. The V and J ends lost 6 bases and 4 bases, in that order; junction bases with no gene match: 8. Per the germline V gene, CDR1 is SGHDT and CDR2 is YYEEEE. This CDR3 is 14 amino acids long. In nucleotides, the CDR3 is TGTGCCAGCATCCTGGACAGGGAAATCACTGAAGCTTTCTTT. Residues: CASILDREITEAFF.

This clone is medium-sized in the sample. The rearrangement links TRBV29-1 to TRBJ2-7; 9 bases align to TRBD1. The CDR3 has 14 residues. V lost 3 bases to trimming and J lost 3 bases; unmatched junction nucleotides: 6. The germline CDR1 and CDR2 sequences are SQVTM and ANQGSEA. CDR3 region: CSVEEDRGNYEQYF. DNA of the CDR3: TGCAGCGTTGAGGAGGACAGGGGTAACTACGAGCAGTACTTC.

This rearrangement joins TRBV9 to TRBJ2-5; no clear D. The J call is in doubt because the DNA end fits TRBJ2-7 better. This CDR3 is 15 amino acids long. Germline assignment: CDR1 SGDLS and CDR2 YYNGEE. The CDR3 reads CASSVDVSSSYEQYF. CDR3 nucleotide sequence: TGTGCCAGCAGCGTAGATGTAAGTTCTTCCTACGAGCAGTACTTC.

V and J are TRBV7-9 and TRBJ1-3; D not resolved. From germline, CDR1 is SEHNR and CDR2 FQNEAQ (reference sequence). This CDR3 has 14 amino acids. Trimming left V 6 bases short and J 2 bases short, with 11 bases between. The CDR3 nucleotides read TGTGCCAGCAGTTATGTCGGGGCTGGAAACACCATATATTTT. Its translation: CASSYVGAGNTIYF.

The chain has TRBV27 and TRBJ2-5; D call uncertain. The CDR3 totals 13 residues. With 11 bases removed from V and 1 base from J, the gap between germline ends came to 14 bases. Germline CDR1 is MNHEY and CDR2 is SMNVEV (reference sequence). CDR3 DNA sequence: TGTGCCCCAGTTGGGAACAGCCAAGAGACCCAGTACTTC. Translated: CAPVGNSQETQYF.

The rearrangement joins TRBV25-1 to TRBJ1-1; 7 bases agree with TRBD1. Germline lookup yields CDR1 MGHDK and CDR2 SYGVNS. CDR3 size: 14 residues. V trimming: 5 bases; J trimming: 0 bases; junction bases outside the gene matches: 3. The CDR3, as DNA: TGTGCCAGCAGTACAGGGACAGTGAACACTGAAGCTTTCTTT. Protein sequence: CASSTGTVNTEAFF.

This chain joins TRBV4-1 and TRBJ1-5; D not certain. The CDR3 length is 15 residues. Germline V gene sequence: CDR1 MGHRA, CDR2 YSYEKL. Trimming cost V 4 bases and J 0 bases, with 10 bases left between them. This CDR3 is CASSPRQVSNQPQHF. The CDR3 nucleotides are TGCGCCAGCAGCCCCCGGCAGGTTAGCAATCAGCCCCAGCATTTT.